What follows are 20 T cell receptor beta chains derived from one specimen sequenced in a study of cytomegalovirus exposure and HLA in healthy donors. 60 Vbeta and 13 Jbeta primers were used in PCR. Some clones are missing from TCRdb's copy, which holds only in-frame ones; the method was immunoSEQ multiplex PCR. The sample has fewer than 150,000 clones, and its top ten clones hold around 3.6%. The sample consisted of PBMCs. The receptors were sampled from a man aged 18 to 29 in good health and CMV-seronegative.

V is TRBV6-1 and J is TRBJ2-3; the D is unclear. CDR1 and CDR2 from the germline V gene are MNHNS and SASEGT. The CDR3 is made up of 15 amino acids. The ends were cut back, 3 bases at V and 0 bases at J, with 10 bases in the middle. The CDR3 region has the DNA TGTGCCAGCAGTGATGGCGGATCTAGCACAGATACGCAGTATTTT. Amino acid sequence: CASSDGGSSTDTQYF.

The J gene is TRBJ2-1, the V gene TRBV27, with 10 bases that match TRBD2. J lost 0 bases, V lost 3 bases, and 8 bases had no gene match. CDR3 size: 18 residues. The germline V gene has CDR1 MNHEY and CDR2 SMNVEV (reference sequence). DNA of the CDR3: TGTGCCAGCAGTTTCTCGGGACTAGCGCTCCCCTCCTACAATGAGCAGTTCTTC. Its protein product is CASSFSGLALPSYNEQFF.

The gene calls are TRBV7-3 and TRBJ1-2, with D hard to call. The CDR3 is 12 residues long. In germline, CDR1 is SGHTA, CDR2 FQGTGA. V was shortened by 4 bases and J by 7 bases, with 10 bases between the two germline ends. The CDR3 loop reads CASSSGGSGYTF. CDR3 nucleotide sequence: TGTGCCAGCAGCTCCGGCGGGTCTGGCTACACCTTC.

This chain connects TRBV5-6 to TRBJ2-7; 9 bases align to TRBD1. V gave up 4 bases and J gave up 4 bases; unmatched junction bases: 6. The V gene's germline CDR1 is SGHDT and CDR2 YYEEEE. CDR3 length: 14 residues. The DNA for the CDR3 is TGTGCCAGCAGCCGAGGGACAGGGTCTTACGAGCAGTACTTC. It codes for CASSRGTGSYEQYF.

The CDR3 reads CASSYGGNYGYTF. CDR3 in DNA: TGCGCCAGCAGCTACGGAGGGAACTATGGCTACACCTTC. The chain uses TRBV5-1 and TRBJ1-2; D unresolved. Trimming shortened V by 3 bases and J by 2 bases, and 8 bases separated the two germline ends. The CDR3 runs 13 residues. Germline V gene sequence: CDR1 SGHRS, CDR2 YFSETQ.

The V and J genes are TRBV4-1 and TRBJ2-7, with D unresolved. CDR1 and CDR2 (germline): MGHRA, YSYEKL. This CDR3 has 14 residues. Trimming cost V 3 bases and J 5 bases, with 14 bases left between them. This CDR3 is CASSHFVRVHEQYF. The DNA of the CDR3 is TGCGCCAGCAGCCACTTCGTCCGGGTCCACGAGCAGTACTTC.

The V call is TRBV28, the J call TRBJ1-1; D is uncertain. CDR1 and CDR2 (germline): MDHEN, SYDVKM. V lost 7 bases and J 0 bases, leaving 9 bases between the germline ends. This CDR3 region has 13 residues. The CDR3 region has the DNA TGTGCCAGCAACACACGGGTGAACACTGAAGCTTTCTTT. It is translated as CASNTRVNTEAFF.

The chain links TRBV5-5 to TRBJ2-7; 8 nucleotides align to TRBD2. The CDR3 length is 14 residues. The V gene's germline CDR1 is SGHKS and CDR2 YYEKEE (reference sequence). V gave up 2 bases and J gave up 3 bases; unmatched junction bases: 4. CDR3 coding DNA: TGTGCCAGCAGCTTTCTAGCGGGTAGCTACGAGCAGTACTTC. This translates into CASSFLAGSYEQYF.

The CDR3 nucleotides are TGTGCCAGCAGCCCAAGGACAGGTATCACAGATACGCAGTATTTT. It translates to CASSPRTGITDTQYF. The V and J genes are TRBV9 and TRBJ2-3; 7 nucleotides match TRBD1. This CDR3 is built from 15 residues. V trimming: 4 bases; J trimming: 2 bases; junction bases outside the gene matches: 7. The V gene's germline CDR1 is SGDLS and CDR2 YYNGEE.

The rearrangement joins TRBV6-1 to TRBJ1-5; D is possibly TRBD1 (6 bases). In germline, CDR1 is MNHNS, CDR2 SASEGT. This CDR3 is 14 amino acids long. V lost 6 bases to trimming and J lost 7 bases, with 16 bases between them. The CDR3 spells CASRANRVRQPQHF. In nucleotides, the CDR3 is TGTGCCAGCAGGGCCAACAGGGTACGACAGCCCCAGCATTTT.

This rearrangement joins TRBV30 to TRBJ2-7; possibly TRBD2 for D (6 bases). Deletions cut 2 bases from V and 5 bases from J, with 19 bases between. From germline, CDR1 is GTSNPN and CDR2 SVGIG (reference sequence). CDR3 size: 15 residues. CDR3 bases: TGTGCCTGGAGTTCACCTCGGGGGTTGGGGGACGAGCAGTACTTC. It is translated as CAWSSPRGLGDEQYF.

This sequence joins TRBV5-1 and TRBJ2-5; D unclear. Per germline, CDR1 SGHRS and CDR2 YFSETQ. CDR3 length equals 14 residues. V was clipped by 1 base and J by 7 bases, with 14 bases between them. CDR3 sequence (DNA): TGCGCCAGCAGCTTGCCTGACGCCCGAGGGACCCAGTACTTC. The encoded protein is CASSLPDARGTQYF.

The genes are TRBV11-3 and TRBJ2-1; TRBD2 matches 9 bases. The CDR3 is made up of 14 amino acids. From germline, CDR1 is SGHNT and CDR2 YENEEA. With 5 bases clipped from V and 8 bases from J, the junction kept 7 bases outside the gene matches. CDR3 loop: CASSPRVAGDEQFF. The CDR3 DNA sequence: TGTGCCAGCAGCCCCCGGGTAGCGGGAGATGAGCAGTTCTTC.

This chain links TRBV5-1 with TRBJ2-1; 14 bases line up with TRBD2. V shed 2 bases and J 7 bases; nucleotides not matched to a gene: 11. Germline lookup yields CDR1 SGHRS and CDR2 YFSETQ. This CDR3 is built from 18 residues. CDR3 coding DNA: TGCGCCAGCAGCTTCGGACTAGCGGGAGGCGCCCCGGGGAATGAGCAGTTCTTC. As protein: CASSFGLAGGAPGNEQFF.

The chain carries TRBV7-9 and TRBJ2-1, with D perhaps TRBD2 (5 bases). V shed 1 base and J shed 3 bases, with 7 bases lying between them. Looked up from germline, CDR1 is SEHNR and CDR2 is FQNEAQ (reference sequence). This CDR3 is built from 14 residues. The CDR3 loop reads CASSLGGYYNEQFF. In DNA, the CDR3 is TGTGCCAGCAGCTTAGGAGGGTACTACAATGAGCAGTTCTTC. The full variable domain, its missing parts supplied by reference TRBV7-9 and TRBJ2-1, is DTGVSQNPRHKITKRGQNVTFRCDPISEHNRLYWYRQTLGQGPEFLTYFQNEAQLEKSRLLSDRFSAERPKGSFSTLEIQRTEQGDSAMYLCASSLGGYYNEQFFGPGTRLTVL.

The V gene is TRBV15, the J gene TRBJ1-4; TRBD1 agrees at 10 bases. The CDR3 covers 15 residues. After removal of 2 bases from V and 8 bases from J, the junction contained 5 bases not matched to a gene. Looked up from germline, CDR1 is LNHNV and CDR2 is YYDKDF (reference sequence). The DNA of the CDR3 is TGTGCCACCAGCAGAAAAGACAGGGGGCGGGAAAAACTGTTTTTT. It specifies CATSRKDRGREKLFF.

The CDR3 coding sequence is TGTGCCAGCAGCATTCGACAGGGTAGAGCCAAAAACATTCAGTACTTC. Its protein product is CASSIRQGRAKNIQYF. The gene calls are TRBV13 and TRBJ2-4; TRBD1 matches 7 bases. V lost 5 bases and J lost 0; bases outside the gene matches: 7. This CDR3 spans 16 amino acids. Germline CDR1 is PRHDT and CDR2 is FYEKMQ (reference sequence).

The chain links TRBV5-6 to TRBJ1-1; 9 bases line up with TRBD1. After removal of 3 bases from V and 7 bases from J, the junction contained 7 bases not matched to a gene. This CDR3 comprises 14 residues. Germline CDR1 is SGHDT and CDR2 is YYEEEE. In nucleotides, the CDR3 is TGTGCCAGCAGCTGGGGACAGGGATTTATTGAAGCTTTCTTT. It yields the protein CASSWGQGFIEAFF.

This chain uses TRBV7-9 with TRBJ2-3; TRBD1 might be the D (5 bases). Between the trimmed V and J ends, which lost 0 bases and 1 base, there was a span of 8 bases. The CDR3 length is 15 residues. Germline lookup yields CDR1 SEHNR and CDR2 FQNEAQ (reference sequence). CDR3 coding DNA: TGTGCCAGCAGCTTAGCTCTAGGGGGCACAGATACGCAGTATTTT. It specifies CASSLALGGTDTQYF.

The V gene is TRBV6-6, the J gene TRBJ2-2; D is ambiguous. The CDR3 covers 12 residues. Looked up from germline, CDR1 is MNHNY and CDR2 is SVGAGI (reference sequence). Trimming pared 7 bases from V and 0 bases from J, leaving 3 bases between. The CDR3 region has the DNA TGTGCCAGCACTCCGAACACCGGGGAGCTGTTTTTT. Protein sequence: CASTPNTGELFF.